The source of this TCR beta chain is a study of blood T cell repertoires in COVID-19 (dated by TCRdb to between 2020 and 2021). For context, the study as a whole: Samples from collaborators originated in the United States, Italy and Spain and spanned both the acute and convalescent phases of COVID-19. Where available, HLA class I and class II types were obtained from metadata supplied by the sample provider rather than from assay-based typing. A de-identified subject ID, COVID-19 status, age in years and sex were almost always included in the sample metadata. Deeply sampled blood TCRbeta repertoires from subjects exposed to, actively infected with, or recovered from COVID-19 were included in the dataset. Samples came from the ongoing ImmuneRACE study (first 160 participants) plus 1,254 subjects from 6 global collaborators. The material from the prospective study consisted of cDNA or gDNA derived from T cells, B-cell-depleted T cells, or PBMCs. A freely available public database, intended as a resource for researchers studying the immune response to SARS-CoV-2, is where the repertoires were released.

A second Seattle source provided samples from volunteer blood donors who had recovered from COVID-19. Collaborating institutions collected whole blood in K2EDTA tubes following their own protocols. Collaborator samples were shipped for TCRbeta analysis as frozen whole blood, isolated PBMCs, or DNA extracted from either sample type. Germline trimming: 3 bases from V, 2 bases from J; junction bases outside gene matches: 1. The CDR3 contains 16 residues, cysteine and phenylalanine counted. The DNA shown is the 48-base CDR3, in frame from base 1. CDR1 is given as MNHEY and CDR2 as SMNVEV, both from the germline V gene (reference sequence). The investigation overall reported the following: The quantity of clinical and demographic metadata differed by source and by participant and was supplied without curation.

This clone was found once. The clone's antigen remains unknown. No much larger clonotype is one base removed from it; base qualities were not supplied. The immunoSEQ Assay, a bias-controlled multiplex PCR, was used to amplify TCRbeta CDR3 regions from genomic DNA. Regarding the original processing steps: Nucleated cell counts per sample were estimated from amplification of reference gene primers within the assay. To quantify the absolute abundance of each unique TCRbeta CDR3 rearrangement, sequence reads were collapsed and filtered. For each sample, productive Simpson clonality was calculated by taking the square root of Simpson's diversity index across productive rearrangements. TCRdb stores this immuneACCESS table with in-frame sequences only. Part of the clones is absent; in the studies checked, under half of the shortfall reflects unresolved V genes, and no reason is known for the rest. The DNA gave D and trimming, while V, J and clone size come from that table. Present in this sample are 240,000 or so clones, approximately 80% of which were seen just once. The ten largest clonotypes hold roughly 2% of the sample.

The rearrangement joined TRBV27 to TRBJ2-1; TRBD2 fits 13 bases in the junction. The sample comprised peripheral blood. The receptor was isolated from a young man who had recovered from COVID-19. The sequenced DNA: TGTGCCAGCAGTTTTGGGACTAGCGGGGCCTACAATGAGCAGTTCTTC. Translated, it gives CASSFGTSGAYNEQFF.